One and the same sample provided the 29 T cell receptor beta chains below, sequenced in a study of T cell responses to AZD1222 COVID-19 vaccine. Sequencing used immunoSEQ multiplex PCR; TCRdb keeps in-frame clones, though not all of them. The data hold 90,000 to 120,000 clones, with around nine tenths observed a single time. The specimen comprised peripheral blood, sampled on day 0 of AZD1222 vaccination. These TCRs come from an adult in good health.

This clone was counted a single time. The J gene is TRBJ1-2, the V gene TRBV4-3; D unclear. V was shortened by 0 bases and J by 2 bases, with 13 bases between the two germline ends. The germline gives CDR1 LGHNA, CDR2 YSLEER. This CDR3 has 16 residues. In nucleotides, the CDR3 is TGCGCCAGCAGCCAAGATGCCGGGCAGCCCAACTATGGCTACACCTTC. Translated, it gives CASSQDAGQPNYGYTF.

Note on this clone: One end of the junction varies from germline; a read error may be responsible. Other DNA sequences in the same sample also yield this CDR3. The chain employs TRBV20-1 and TRBJ1-6, with D possibly being TRBD1 (5 bases). Germline V gene data show CDR1 as DFQATT and CDR2 as SNEGSKA (reference sequence). The length of the CDR3 is 11 residues. The CDR3 DNA sequence: TGCAGTGCCAGAGGGGATTCACCCCTCCACTTT. Translated, it gives CSARGDSPLHF.

The V gene is TRBV19, the J gene TRBJ1-5; TRBD1 matches at 8 bases. The CDR3 runs to 16 residues. Trimming removed 3 bases from V and 11 bases from J; junction bases left unmatched: 15. The germline V gene has CDR1 LNHDA and CDR2 SQIVND (reference sequence). This chain's CDR3 is CASSIIGTGRRETQHF. DNA for the CDR3: TGTGCCAGTAGTATCATCGGGACAGGACGAAGGGAGACCCAGCATTTT.

A few counts support this clone. The V call is TRBV2, the J call TRBJ2-7; possible D gene TRBD1, 5 bases. The CDR3 totals 14 residues. Trimming left V 1 base short and J 4 bases short, with 11 bases between. CDR1 is SNHLY and CDR2 is FYNNEI in the germline V gene. The CDR3 region has the DNA TGTGCCAGCAGTGAAGTGGCCAGGGCTTACGAGCAGTACTTC. The encoded protein is CASSEVARAYEQYF.

V and J are TRBV29-1 and TRBJ1-2; D remains ambiguous. Per the germline V gene, CDR1 is SQVTM and CDR2 is ANQGSEA. CDR3 length: 13 residues. With 7 bases removed from V and 0 bases from J, the gap between germline ends came to 12 bases. The CDR3 loop is CSALTLANYGYTF. For the CDR3, the DNA is TGCAGCGCTCTGACACTAGCTAACTATGGCTACACCTTC.

The rearrangement links TRBV5-4 to TRBJ1-1; a possible D gene is TRBD1 (6 bases). V was trimmed by 4 bases and J by 0 bases, leaving 10 bases between them. The CDR3 runs 14 residues. Germline CDR1 is SGHNT and CDR2 is YYREEE (reference sequence). CDR3 bases: TGTGCCAGCAGCACTCGACAGGTGAACACTGAAGCTTTCTTT. Translated, it gives CASSTRQVNTEAFF.

V is TRBV5-1 and J is TRBJ2-3; D not resolved. The CDR3 totals 13 residues. V lost 4 bases and J 0 bases, leaving 6 bases between the germline ends. Germline CDR1 reads SGHRS; CDR2 reads YFSETQ. As DNA, the CDR3 is TGCGCCAGCAGCGATGTTAGCACAGATACGCAGTATTTT. Its translation: CASSDVSTDTQYF.

The chain carries TRBV9 and TRBJ1-4; tentative D call: TRBD1 (6 bases). Between the trimmed V and J ends, which lost 4 bases and 0 bases, there was a span of 10 bases. Germline assignment: CDR1 SGDLS and CDR2 YYNGEE. CDR3 length: 15 residues. The CDR3 nucleotides read TGTGCCAGCAGCAGAGACAGGTCAACTAATGAAAAACTGTTTTTT. It yields the protein CASSRDRSTNEKLFF.

This chain uses TRBV23-1 with TRBJ1-1; 7 bases map to TRBD1. TRBV23-1 is filed as an ORF, its function uncertain. The ends lost 0 bases at V and 4 bases at J; junction bases unmatched: 14. The CDR3 loop spans 18 amino acids. The CDR3 spells CASSQSPFPETGRTEAFF. The CDR3 DNA is TGCGCCAGCAGTCAATCTCCGTTCCCCGAGACAGGGCGCACTGAAGCTTTCTTT.

The chain joins TRBV9 to TRBJ2-2, with TRBD1 identical over 7 bases. V gave up 0 bases and J gave up 7 bases; unmatched junction bases: 6. The germline V gene has CDR1 SGDLS and CDR2 YYNGEE. The CDR3 is 15 residues long. The CDR3 region has the DNA TGTGCCAGCAGCGTAGATGGCAGGGGGTTCGGGGAGCTGTTTTTT. Protein sequence: CASSVDGRGFGELFF.

The chain combines TRBV30 with TRBJ2-7, with TRBD1 as a possible D gene (6 bases). CDR1 is GTSNPN and CDR2 is SVGIG in the germline V gene (reference sequence). Trimming left V 5 bases short and J 2 bases short, with 7 bases between. There are 11 residues in the CDR3. This CDR3 reads CAWEGAYEQYF. CDR3 bases: TGTGCCTGGGAGGGGGCCTACGAGCAGTACTTC.

This rearrangement joins TRBV4-1 to TRBJ2-3, with 11 nucleotides matching TRBD2. The CDR3 has 18 amino acids. Losses at the gene ends were 0 bases for V and 0 bases for J; bases not matched to a gene: 5. CDR1 MGHRA and CDR2 YSYEKL come from the germline V gene. CDR3 nucleotide sequence: TGCGCCAGCAGCCAAGAAGGACTAGCGGGTTATAGCACAGATACGCAGTATTTT. Translation gives CASSQEGLAGYSTDTQYF.

The gene calls are TRBV7-2 and TRBJ1-4; a weak D match, TRBD1 (6 bases). V shed 0 bases and J shed 0 bases, with 14 bases lying between them. CDR1 is SGHTA and CDR2 is FQGNSA in the germline V gene. The CDR3 totals 18 residues. CDR3 loop: CASSLAFGQFATNEKLFF. In DNA form, the CDR3 reads TGTGCCAGCAGCTTAGCCTTCGGACAGTTTGCAACTAATGAAAAACTGTTTTTT.

The chain joins TRBV7-2 to TRBJ2-1, with D possibly matching TRBD2 (6 bases). Germline assignment: CDR1 SGHTA and CDR2 FQGNSA. The CDR3 consists of 17 residues. The V end was cut by 0 bases, the J end by 3 bases, with 15 bases between. The CDR3 nucleotides read TGTGCCAGCAGCTTAGCGGGGTCCCGGGGAGGCTACAATGAGCAGTTCTTC. This codes for CASSLAGSRGGYNEQFF.

The V and J genes are TRBV6-2 or TRBV6-3 and TRBJ2-1; the D gene is possibly TRBD2 (6 bases). Trimming removed 5 bases from V and 2 bases from J, with 13 bases in between. This CDR3 comprises 15 residues. CDR1 MNHEY and CDR2 SVGEGT come from the germline V gene. The CDR3 region is CASSNTSPPYNEQFF. CDR3 sequence (DNA): TGTGCCAGCAGTAACACTAGCCCCCCCTACAATGAGCAGTTCTTC.

J is TRBJ1-2 and V is TRBV6-2 or TRBV6-3, with no clear D. The CDR3 runs 14 residues. Trimming pared 0 bases from V and 1 base from J, leaving 6 bases between. Germline V gives CDR1 MNHEY, CDR2 SVGEGT. The chain's CDR3 is CASSYSFGNYGYTF. CDR3 nucleotides: TGTGCCAGCAGTTACTCGTTCGGTAACTATGGCTACACCTTC.

The V gene is TRBV27, the J gene TRBJ1-6; no clear D gene. The V gene's germline CDR1 is MNHEY and CDR2 SMNVEV (reference sequence). The CDR3 runs to 12 residues. Trimming removed 6 bases at V and 8 bases at J, with 8 bases between. In nucleotides, the CDR3 is TGTGCCAGCAGCCTCCTCTATTCACCCCTCCACTTT. Translating it yields CASSLLYSPLHF.

The chain recombines TRBV7-2 with TRBJ2-5; 7 nucleotides align to TRBD2. The V and J ends lost 5 bases and 13 bases, in that order; junction bases with no gene match: 16. The germline gives CDR1 SGHTA, CDR2 FQGNSA. The CDR3 consists of 14 residues. The CDR3 nucleotides read TGTGCCAGCAGCCCCCAGCGCGGGGGACCAGTACGGTACTTC. This codes for CASSPQRGGPVRYF.

The V call is TRBV6-6, the J call TRBJ2-1, with 9 nucleotides matching TRBD1. The CDR3 totals 16 residues. V dropped 0 bases and J dropped 9; count of bases not matched to a gene: 9. Germline CDR1 and CDR2: MNHNY and SVGAGI (reference sequence). The CDR3 bases are TGTGCCAGCAGTTACTCCCCGGGACAGGGCTCAATTGAGCAGTTCTTC. It codes for CASSYSPGQGSIEQFF.

The J gene is TRBJ2-4, the V gene TRBV19, with TRBD1 as a possible D gene (6 bases). This CDR3 contains 15 residues. In germline, CDR1 is LNHDA, CDR2 SQIVND (reference sequence). The V gene lost 3 bases and the J gene lost 0 bases, with 9 bases spanning the gap. This CDR3 reads CASSMWDKAKNIQYF. The CDR3 nucleotides read TGTGCCAGTAGTATGTGGGACAAAGCCAAAAACATTCAGTACTTC. Filled out from reference TRBV19 and TRBJ2-4, the complete variable domain reads DGGITQSPKYLFRKEGQNVTLSCEQNLNHDAMYWYRQDPGQGLRLIYYSQIVNDFQKGDIAEGYSVSREKKESFPLTVTSAQKNPTAFYLCASSMWDKAKNIQYFGAGTRLSVL.

The count of this clone is one. The chain employs TRBV6-1 and TRBJ1-1, with D perhaps matching TRBD1 (6 bases). The CDR3 is 15 residues long. Germline CDR1 reads MNHNS; CDR2 reads SASEGT. Trimming shortened V by 3 bases and J by 3 bases, and 14 bases separated the two germline ends. The CDR3 loop is CASSDRGAQDTEAFF. CDR3 DNA: TGTGCCAGCAGTGACCGGGGGGCGCAGGACACTGAAGCTTTCTTT.

The V gene is TRBV6-2 or TRBV6-3, the J gene TRBJ2-7, with D tentatively TRBD1 (7 bases). V was clipped by 3 bases and J by 2 bases, with 11 bases between them. Germline-derived CDR1 and CDR2 are MNHEY and SVGEGT. This CDR3 contains 14 residues. Written as DNA, the CDR3 is TGTGCCAGCAGTTATGGAGGGGGCCCCTACGAGCAGTACTTC. Translating it yields CASSYGGGPYEQYF.

As regards this clone: At one end, the junction sequence differs from germline, possibly due to a read error. J is TRBJ2-1 and V is TRBV5-1, with no clear D. Looked up from germline, CDR1 is SGHRS and CDR2 is YFSETQ. This CDR3 is 12 amino acids long. CDR3 in DNA: TGCGCCAGCAGCCCCGCCTACAATGAGCGGTTCTTC. Protein sequence: CASSPAYNERFF.

J is TRBJ2-1 and V is TRBV7-2, with D possibly called TRBD1 or TRBD2 (5 bases each). Germline values: CDR1 SGHTA, CDR2 FQGNSA. The germline V and J ends were trimmed by 8 bases and 5 bases, with 13 bases remaining between them. The CDR3 loop spans 13 amino acids. CDR3 region: CASSPGANNEQFF. The CDR3 coding sequence is TGTGCCAGCTCCCCCGGGGCCAACAATGAGCAGTTCTTC.

This chain connects TRBV6-2 or TRBV6-3 to TRBJ1-2; 7 nucleotides agree with TRBD1. CDR3 size: 16 residues. Germline V lookup: CDR1 MNHEY, CDR2 SVGEGT. Trimming took 6 bases from V and 1 from J; bases not matched to a gene: 11. CDR3 sequence: CASSSPRQGLNYGYTF. Here the CDR3 DNA reads TGTGCCAGCAGCTCCCCCCGACAGGGACTTAACTATGGCTACACCTTC.

This sequence joins TRBV2 and TRBJ2-7; tentatively, D is TRBD2 (6 bases). CDR1 and CDR2 from the germline V gene are SNHLY and FYNNEI. CDR3 length equals 15 residues. V was pared by 6 bases and J by 2 bases, with 17 bases between. CDR3 in amino acids: CASSEELAAAYEQYF. As DNA, the CDR3 is TGTGCCAGCAGCGAGGAATTAGCGGCGGCCTACGAGCAGTACTTC.

The V and J genes are TRBV6-5 and TRBJ1-1; D possibly corresponds to TRBD1 (6 bases). V was clipped by 0 bases and J by 7 bases, with 12 bases between them. The CDR3 contains 14 residues. CDR1 MNHEY and CDR2 SVGAGI come from the germline V gene. The CDR3 coding sequence is TGTGCCAGCAGTTACTCAGGCAGGGGTCATGAAGCTTTCTTT. This codes for CASSYSGRGHEAFF.

The chain recombines TRBV29-1 with TRBJ2-7; no clear D gene. The CDR3 length is 11 residues. Germline CDR1 reads SQVTM; CDR2 reads ANQGSEA. Trimming took off 5 bases at V and 0 bases at J, with 5 bases between the two ends. In nucleotides, the CDR3 is TGCAGCGTTTGGGACTCCTACGAGCAGTACTTC. Amino acid sequence: CSVWDSYEQYF.

In this sample, this clone turned up once. This rearrangement joins TRBV7-3 to TRBJ1-2; 8 nucleotides line up with TRBD1. The V segment lost 5 bases and the J segment 7 bases; nucleotides outside the gene matches: 9. The CDR3 totals 14 residues. The germline V gene has CDR1 SGHTA and CDR2 FQGTGA. DNA for the CDR3: TGTGCCAGCAGCCCCTCCTCAGGGGGCTCTGGCTACACCTTC. Protein sequence: CASSPSSGGSGYTF.